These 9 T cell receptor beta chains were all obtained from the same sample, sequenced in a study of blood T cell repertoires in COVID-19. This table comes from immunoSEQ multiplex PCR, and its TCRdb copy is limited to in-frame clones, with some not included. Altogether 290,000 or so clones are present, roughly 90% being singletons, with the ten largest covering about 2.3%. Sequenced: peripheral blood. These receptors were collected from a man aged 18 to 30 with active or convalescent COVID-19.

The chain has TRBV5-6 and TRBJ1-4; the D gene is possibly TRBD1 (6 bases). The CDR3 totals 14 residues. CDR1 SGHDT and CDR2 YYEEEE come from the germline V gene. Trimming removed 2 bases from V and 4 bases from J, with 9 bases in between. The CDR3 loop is CASSLGQYNEKLFF. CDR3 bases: TGTGCCAGCAGCTTAGGACAGTATAATGAAAAACTGTTTTTT.

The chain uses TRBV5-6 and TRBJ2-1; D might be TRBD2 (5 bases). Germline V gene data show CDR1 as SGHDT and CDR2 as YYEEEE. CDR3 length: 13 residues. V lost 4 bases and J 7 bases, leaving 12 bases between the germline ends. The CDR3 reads CASSLGLPNEQFF. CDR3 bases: TGTGCCAGCAGCCTAGGACTCCCTAATGAGCAGTTCTTC. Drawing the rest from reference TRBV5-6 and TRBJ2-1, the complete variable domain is DAGVTQSPTHLIKTRGQQVTLRCSPKSGHDTVSWYQQALGQGPQFIFQYYEEEERQRGNFPDRFSGHQFPNYSSELNVNALLLGDSALYLCASSLGLPNEQFFGPGTRLTVL.

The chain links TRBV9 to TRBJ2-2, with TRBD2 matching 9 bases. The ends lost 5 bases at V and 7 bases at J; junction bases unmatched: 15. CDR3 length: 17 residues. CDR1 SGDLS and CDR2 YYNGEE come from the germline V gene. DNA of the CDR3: TGTGCCAGCAGTAATTCCGCGGGGAATAGCGGGGGCGGGGAGCTGTTTTTT. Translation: CASSNSAGNSGGGELFF. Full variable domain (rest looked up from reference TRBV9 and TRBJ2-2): DSGVTQTPKHLITATGQRVTLRCSPRSGDLSVYWYQQSLDQGLQFLIQYYNGEERAKGNILERFSAQQFPDLHSELNLSSLELGDSALYFCASSNSAGNSGGGELFFGEGSRLTVL.

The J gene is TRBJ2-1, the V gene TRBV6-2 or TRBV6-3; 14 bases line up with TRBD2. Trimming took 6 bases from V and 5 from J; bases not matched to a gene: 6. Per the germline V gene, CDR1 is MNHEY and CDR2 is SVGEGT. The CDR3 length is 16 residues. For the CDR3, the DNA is TGTGCCAGCAGCGCCAGACTAGCGGGGGGGAACAATGAGCAGTTCTTC. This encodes CASSARLAGGNNEQFF.

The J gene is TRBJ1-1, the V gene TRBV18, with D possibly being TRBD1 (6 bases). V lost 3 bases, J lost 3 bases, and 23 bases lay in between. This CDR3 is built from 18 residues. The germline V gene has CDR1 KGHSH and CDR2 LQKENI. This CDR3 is CASSPQPMDSADYTEAFF. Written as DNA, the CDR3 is TGTGCCAGCTCACCTCAGCCCATGGACAGTGCAGACTACACTGAAGCTTTCTTT.

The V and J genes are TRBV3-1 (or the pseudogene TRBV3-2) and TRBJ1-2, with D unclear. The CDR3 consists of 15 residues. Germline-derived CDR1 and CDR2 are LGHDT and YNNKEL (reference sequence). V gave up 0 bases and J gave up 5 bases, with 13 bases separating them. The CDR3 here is CASSQEISVMYGYTF. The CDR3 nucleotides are TGTGCCAGCAGCCAAGAGATCAGTGTGATGTATGGCTACACCTTC.

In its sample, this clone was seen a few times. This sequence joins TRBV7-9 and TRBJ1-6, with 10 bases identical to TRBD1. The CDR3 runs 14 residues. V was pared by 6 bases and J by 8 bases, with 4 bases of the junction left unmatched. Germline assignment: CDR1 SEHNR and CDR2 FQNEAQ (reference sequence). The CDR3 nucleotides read TGTGCCAGCAGGAACGGACAGGGGGATTCACCCCTCCACTTT. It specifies CASRNGQGDSPLHF.

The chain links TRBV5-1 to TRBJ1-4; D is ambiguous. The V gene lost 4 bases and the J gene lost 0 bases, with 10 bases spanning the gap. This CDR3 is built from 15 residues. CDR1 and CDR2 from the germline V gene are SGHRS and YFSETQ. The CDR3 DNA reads TGCGCCAGCAGCCAGGAACATCCAACTAATGAAAAACTGTTTTTT. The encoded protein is CASSQEHPTNEKLFF.

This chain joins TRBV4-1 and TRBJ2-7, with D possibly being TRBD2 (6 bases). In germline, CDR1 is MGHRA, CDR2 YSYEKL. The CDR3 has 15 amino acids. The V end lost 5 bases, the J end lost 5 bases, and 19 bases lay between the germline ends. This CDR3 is CASSKALAGNDEQYF. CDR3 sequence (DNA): TGCGCCAGCAGCAAAGCACTAGCTGGCAATGACGAGCAGTACTTC.